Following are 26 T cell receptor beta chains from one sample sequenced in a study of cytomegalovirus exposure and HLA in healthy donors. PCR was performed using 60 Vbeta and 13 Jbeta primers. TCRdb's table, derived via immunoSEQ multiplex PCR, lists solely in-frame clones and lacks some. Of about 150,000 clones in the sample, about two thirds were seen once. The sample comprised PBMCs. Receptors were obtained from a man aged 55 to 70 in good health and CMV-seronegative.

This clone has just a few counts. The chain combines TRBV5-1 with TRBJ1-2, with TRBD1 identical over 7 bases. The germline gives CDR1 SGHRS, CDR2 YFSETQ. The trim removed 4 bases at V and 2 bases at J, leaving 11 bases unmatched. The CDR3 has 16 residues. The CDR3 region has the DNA TGCGCCAGCAGCCATTTGTTAAGGGGGCCGAACTATGGCTACACCTTC. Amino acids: CASSHLLRGPNYGYTF.

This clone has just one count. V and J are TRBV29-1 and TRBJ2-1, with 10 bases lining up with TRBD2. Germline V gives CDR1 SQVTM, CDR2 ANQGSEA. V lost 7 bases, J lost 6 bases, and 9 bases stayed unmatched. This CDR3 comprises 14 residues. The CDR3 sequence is CSAGGTSDFNEQFF. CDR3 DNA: TGCAGCGCCGGCGGGACTAGCGACTTCAATGAGCAGTTCTTC.

This CDR3 reads CASSISENTGELFF. The CDR3 DNA is TGTGCCAGTAGTATAAGCGAGAACACCGGGGAGCTGTTTTTT. The chain employs TRBV19 and TRBJ2-2, with D hard to call. The V end lost 2 bases, the J end lost 1 base, and 5 bases lay between the germline ends. This CDR3 has 14 residues. In germline, CDR1 is LNHDA, CDR2 SQIVND (reference sequence). Full variable domain (outside the CDR3, taken from reference TRBV19 and TRBJ2-2): DGGITQSPKYLFRKEGQNVTLSCEQNLNHDAMYWYRQDPGQGLRLIYYSQIVNDFQKGDIAEGYSVSREKKESFPLTVTSAQKNPTAFYLCASSISENTGELFFGEGSRLTVL.

As DNA, the CDR3 is TGTGCCAGCAGGCCGACAGGGGGCGTATCTGGGGCCAACGTCCTGACTTTC. The encoded protein is CASRPTGGVSGANVLTF. The V call is TRBV28, the J call TRBJ2-6; the match to TRBD1 covers 10 bases. CDR3 length: 17 residues. Germline loops: CDR1 MDHEN, CDR2 SYDVKM. The V gene end was trimmed by 6 bases and the J gene end by 1 base; junction bases not matched to a gene: 6.

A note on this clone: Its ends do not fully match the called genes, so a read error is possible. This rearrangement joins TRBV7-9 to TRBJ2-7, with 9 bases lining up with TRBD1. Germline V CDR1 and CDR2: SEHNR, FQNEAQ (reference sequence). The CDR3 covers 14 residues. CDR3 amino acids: CSSSLTGGMSEQYF. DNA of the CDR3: TGTTCCAGCAGCTTAACAGGGGGCATGTCCGAGCAGTACTTC.

The CDR3 spells CASSYRGAGEKLFF. For the CDR3, the DNA is TGTGCCAGCAGTTACCGGGGGGCTGGTGAAAAACTGTTTTTT. The chain carries TRBV6-6 and TRBJ1-4, with D tentatively TRBD1 (6 bases). CDR3 length: 14 amino acids. V lost 2 bases and J lost 7, with 11 bases in between. Germline V gene sequence: CDR1 MNHNY, CDR2 SVGAGI (reference sequence).

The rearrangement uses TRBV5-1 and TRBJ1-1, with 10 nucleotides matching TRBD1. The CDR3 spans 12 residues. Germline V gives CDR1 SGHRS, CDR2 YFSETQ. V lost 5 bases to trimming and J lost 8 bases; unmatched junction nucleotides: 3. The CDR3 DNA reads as TGCGCCAGCAGAGGGACAGGGGAAGAAGCTTTCTTT. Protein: CASRGTGEEAFF.

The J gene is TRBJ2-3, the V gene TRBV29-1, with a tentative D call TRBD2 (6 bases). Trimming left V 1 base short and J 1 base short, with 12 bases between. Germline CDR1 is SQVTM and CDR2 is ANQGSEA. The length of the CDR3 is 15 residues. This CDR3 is CSVEGGESGTDTQYF. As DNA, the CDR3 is TGCAGCGTTGAAGGGGGGGAGAGCGGCACAGATACGCAGTATTTT.

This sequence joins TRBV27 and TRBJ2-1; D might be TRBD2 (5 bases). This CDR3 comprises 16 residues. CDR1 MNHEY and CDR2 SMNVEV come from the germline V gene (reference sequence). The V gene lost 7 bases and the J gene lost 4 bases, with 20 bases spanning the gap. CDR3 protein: CASKPNGLAGYNEQFF. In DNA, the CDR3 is TGTGCCAGCAAGCCTAACGGGCTAGCAGGATACAATGAGCAGTTCTTC.

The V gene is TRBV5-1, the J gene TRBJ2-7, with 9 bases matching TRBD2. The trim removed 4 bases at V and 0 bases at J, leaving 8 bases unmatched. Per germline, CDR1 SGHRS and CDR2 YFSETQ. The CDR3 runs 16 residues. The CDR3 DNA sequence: TGCGCCAGCAGCGGCGCTAGCGGGATGATCTCCTACGAGCAGTACTTC. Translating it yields CASSGASGMISYEQYF.

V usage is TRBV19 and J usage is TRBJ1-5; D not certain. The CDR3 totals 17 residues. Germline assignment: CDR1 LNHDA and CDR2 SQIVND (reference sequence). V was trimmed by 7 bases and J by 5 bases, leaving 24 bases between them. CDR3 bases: TGTGCCAGTATCCACGATTCACAGAATCCTATGTATCAGCCCCAGCATTTT. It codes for CASIHDSQNPMYQPQHF.

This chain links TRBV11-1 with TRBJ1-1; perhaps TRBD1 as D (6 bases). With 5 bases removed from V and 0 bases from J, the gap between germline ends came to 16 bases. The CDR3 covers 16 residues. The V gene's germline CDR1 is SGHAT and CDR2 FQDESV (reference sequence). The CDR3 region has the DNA TGTGCCAGCAGCCTCTCAGGGGCAGGGGTGAACACTGAAGCTTTCTTT. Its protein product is CASSLSGAGVNTEAFF. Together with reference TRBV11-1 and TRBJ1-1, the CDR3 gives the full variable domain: EAEVAQSPRYKITEKSQAVAFWCDPISGHATLYWYRQILGQGPELLVQFQDESVVDDSQLPKDRFSAERLKGVDSTLKIQPAELGDSAMYLCASSLSGAGVNTEAFFGQGTRLTVV.

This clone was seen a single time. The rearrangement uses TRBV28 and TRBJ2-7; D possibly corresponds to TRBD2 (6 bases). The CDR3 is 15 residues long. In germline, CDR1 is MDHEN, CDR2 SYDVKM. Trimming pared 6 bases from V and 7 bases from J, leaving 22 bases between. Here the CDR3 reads CASSPPTEGHREQYF. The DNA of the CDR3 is TGTGCCAGCAGCCCTCCTACGGAGGGTCATAGAGAGCAGTACTTC.

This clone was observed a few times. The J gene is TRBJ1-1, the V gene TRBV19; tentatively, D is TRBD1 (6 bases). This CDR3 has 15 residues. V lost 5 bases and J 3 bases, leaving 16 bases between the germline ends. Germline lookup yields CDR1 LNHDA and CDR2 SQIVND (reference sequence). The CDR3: CASSVGGELDTEAFF. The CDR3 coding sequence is TGTGCCAGTAGTGTAGGGGGGGAGTTGGACACTGAAGCTTTCTTT.

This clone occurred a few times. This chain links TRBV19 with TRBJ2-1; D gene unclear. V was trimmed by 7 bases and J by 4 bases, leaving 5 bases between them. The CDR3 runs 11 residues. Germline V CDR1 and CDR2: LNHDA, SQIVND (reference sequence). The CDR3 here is CASTSYNEQFF. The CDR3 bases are TGTGCCAGTACCTCTTACAATGAGCAGTTCTTC.

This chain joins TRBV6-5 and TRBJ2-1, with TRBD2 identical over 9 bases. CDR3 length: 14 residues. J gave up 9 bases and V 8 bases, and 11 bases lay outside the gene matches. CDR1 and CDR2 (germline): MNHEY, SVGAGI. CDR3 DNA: TGTGCCAGCTTCCCAAGCGGGAGGAATAGTGAGCAGTTCTTC. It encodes CASFPSGRNSEQFF.

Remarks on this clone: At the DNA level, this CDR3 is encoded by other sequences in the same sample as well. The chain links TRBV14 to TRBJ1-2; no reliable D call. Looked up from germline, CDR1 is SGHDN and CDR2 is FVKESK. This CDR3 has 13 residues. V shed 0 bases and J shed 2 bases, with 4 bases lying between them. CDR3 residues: CASSQDLNYGYTF. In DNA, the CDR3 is TGTGCCAGCAGCCAAGACCTAAACTATGGCTACACCTTC. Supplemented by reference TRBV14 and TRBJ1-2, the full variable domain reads EAGVTQFPSHSVIEKGQTVTLRCDPISGHDNLYWYRRVMGKEIKFLLHFVKESKQDESGMPNNRFLAERTGGTYSTLKVQPAELEDSGVYFCASSQDLNYGYTFGSGTRLTVV.

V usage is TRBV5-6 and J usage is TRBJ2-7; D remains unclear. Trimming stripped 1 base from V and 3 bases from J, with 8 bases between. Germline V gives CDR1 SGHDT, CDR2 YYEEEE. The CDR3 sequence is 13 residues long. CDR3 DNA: TGTGCCAGCAGCTTGCCAGGCTACTACGAGCAGTACTTC. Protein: CASSLPGYYEQYF.

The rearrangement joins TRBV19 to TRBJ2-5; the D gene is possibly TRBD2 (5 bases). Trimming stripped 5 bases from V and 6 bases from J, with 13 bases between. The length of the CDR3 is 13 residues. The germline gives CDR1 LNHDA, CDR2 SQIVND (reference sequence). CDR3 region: CASSGRGGKTQYF. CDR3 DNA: TGTGCCAGTAGTGGCCGGGGTGGGAAGACCCAGTACTTC. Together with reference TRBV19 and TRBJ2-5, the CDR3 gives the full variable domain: DGGITQSPKYLFRKEGQNVTLSCEQNLNHDAMYWYRQDPGQGLRLIYYSQIVNDFQKGDIAEGYSVSREKKESFPLTVTSAQKNPTAFYLCASSGRGGKTQYFGPGTRLLVL.

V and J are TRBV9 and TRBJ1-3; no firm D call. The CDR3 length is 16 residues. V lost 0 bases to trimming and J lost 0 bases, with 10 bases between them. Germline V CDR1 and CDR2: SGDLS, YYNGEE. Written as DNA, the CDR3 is TGTGCCAGCAGCGTAGAAATGTTAGCCTCTGGAAACACCATATATTTT. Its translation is CASSVEMLASGNTIYF.

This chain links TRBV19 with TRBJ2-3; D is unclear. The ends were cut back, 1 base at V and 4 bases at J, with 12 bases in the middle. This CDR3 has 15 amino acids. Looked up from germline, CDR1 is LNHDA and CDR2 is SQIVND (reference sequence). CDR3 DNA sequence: TGTGCCAGTAGTATAGGTGATCACACCGCAGATACGCAGTATTTT. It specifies CASSIGDHTADTQYF.

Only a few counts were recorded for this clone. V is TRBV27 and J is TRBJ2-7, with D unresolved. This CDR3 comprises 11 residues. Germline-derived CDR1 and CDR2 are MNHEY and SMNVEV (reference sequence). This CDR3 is CASSLGPVQSV. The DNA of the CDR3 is TGTGCCAGCAGTTTGGGCCCGGTACAGTCGGTC.

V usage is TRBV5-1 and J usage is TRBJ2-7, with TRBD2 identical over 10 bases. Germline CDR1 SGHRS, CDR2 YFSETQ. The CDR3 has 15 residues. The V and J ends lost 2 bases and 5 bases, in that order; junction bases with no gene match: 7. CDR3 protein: CASSLLLAGDDEQYF. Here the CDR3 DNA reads TGCGCCAGCAGCTTACTTCTAGCGGGAGACGACGAGCAGTACTTC.

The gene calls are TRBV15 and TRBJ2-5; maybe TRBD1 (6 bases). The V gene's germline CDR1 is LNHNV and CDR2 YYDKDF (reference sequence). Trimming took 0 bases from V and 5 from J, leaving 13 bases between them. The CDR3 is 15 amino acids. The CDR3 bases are TGTGCCACCAGCAGAGATCCGACAGGACGGGAGACCCAGTACTTC. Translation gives CATSRDPTGRETQYF.

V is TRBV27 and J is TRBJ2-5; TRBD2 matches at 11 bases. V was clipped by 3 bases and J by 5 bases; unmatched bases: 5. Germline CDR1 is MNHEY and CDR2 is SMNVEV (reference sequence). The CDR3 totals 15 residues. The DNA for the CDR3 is TGTGCCAGCAGTTTTTTAGCGGGAGGGGGGGAGACCCAGTACTTC. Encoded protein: CASSFLAGGGETQYF.

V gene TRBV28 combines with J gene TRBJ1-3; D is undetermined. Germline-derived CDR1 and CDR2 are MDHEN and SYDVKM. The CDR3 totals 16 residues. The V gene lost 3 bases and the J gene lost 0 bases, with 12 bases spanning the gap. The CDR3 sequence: CASSFPWRGSGNTIYF. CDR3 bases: TGTGCCAGCAGTTTCCCTTGGCGGGGCTCTGGAAACACCATATATTTT. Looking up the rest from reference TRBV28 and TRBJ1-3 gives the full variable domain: DVKVTQSSRYLVKRTGEKVFLECVQDMDHENMFWYRQDPGLGLRLIYFSYDVKMKEKGDIPEGYSVSREKKERFSLILESASTNQTSMYLCASSFPWRGSGNTIYFGEGSWLTVV.